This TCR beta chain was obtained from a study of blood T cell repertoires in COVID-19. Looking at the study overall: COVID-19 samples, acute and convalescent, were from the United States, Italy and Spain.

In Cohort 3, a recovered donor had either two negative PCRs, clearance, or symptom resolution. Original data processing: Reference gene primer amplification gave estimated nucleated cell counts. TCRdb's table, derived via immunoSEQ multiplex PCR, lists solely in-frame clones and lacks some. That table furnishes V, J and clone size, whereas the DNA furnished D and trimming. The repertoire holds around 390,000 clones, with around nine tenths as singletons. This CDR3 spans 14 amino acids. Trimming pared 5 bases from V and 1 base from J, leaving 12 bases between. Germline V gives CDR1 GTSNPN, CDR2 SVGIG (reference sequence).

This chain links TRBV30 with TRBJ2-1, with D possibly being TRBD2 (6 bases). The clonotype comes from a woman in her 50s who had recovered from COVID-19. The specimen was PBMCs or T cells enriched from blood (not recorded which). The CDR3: CAWGDSKSYNEQFF. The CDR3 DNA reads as TGTGCCTGGGGGGACTCCAAGTCCTACAATGAGCAGTTCTTC.